Described below is a single TCR beta chain sequence and its context. The data originate from a study of blood T cell repertoires in COVID-19. About the research overall: Donors in the United States, Italy and Spain gave samples during acute or convalescent COVID-19. PBMCs, B-cell-depleted T cells, or T cells provided the cDNA or gDNA that made up the material.

As processed by the authors: Estimated nucleated cell counts came from reference gene primer amplification. Using immunoSEQ multiplex PCR, the repertoire was profiled, and TCRdb retains in-frame clones only, with some absent. Clone size and the V and J calls come from that table; the DNA yielded D and trimming. The data show roughly 400,000 clones, more than 70% seen once. The CDR3 runs to 16 residues. Deletions cut 2 bases from V and 4 bases from J, with 14 bases between. The germline gives CDR1 SGHTA, CDR2 FQGTGA. Clinical history reported by participants formed the basis on which cohorts were assigned.

The chain links TRBV7-3 to TRBJ2-2; D remains unclear. The material sequenced was PBMCs or T cells enriched from blood (not recorded which). The clonotype was recovered from a young woman who had been exposed to COVID-19. The DNA for the CDR3 is TGTGCCAGCAGCTTAGATGGTAGGAGACTCACCGGGGAGCTGTTTTTT. Translation gives CASSLDGRRLTGELFF.